This T cell receptor beta chain emerged from a study of CD8 T cells in Susac syndrome. The CDR3 runs to 14 residues. The germline gives CDR1 DFQATT, CDR2 SNEGSKA (reference sequence). Deletions cut 4 bases from V and 0 bases from J, with 13 bases between. Study-wide points: The study acknowledged a relatively small number of individuals in its TCR sequencing and HLA analysis.

To note about this clonotype: Antigen unknown.

Reverse transcription of roughly 0.5 to 1 ug RNA was carried out with random hexamers. TCRdb independently ran MiXCR on the immunoSEQ multiplex PCR reads; one entry per CDR3 protein. The data show under 250,000 distinct CDR3 sequences, about 94% seen once. The rearrangement uses TRBV20-1 and TRBJ2-7; D tentatively reads TRBD1 or TRBD2 (5 bases each). The sequenced sample consisted of CD4+ T cells from PBMCs. This receptor was identified in a human donor with Susac syndrome. The CDR3 region is CSAKFEGRSYEQYF. In nucleotides, the CDR3 is TGCAGTGCTAAATTTGAGGGGCGCTCCTACGAGCAGTACTTC.